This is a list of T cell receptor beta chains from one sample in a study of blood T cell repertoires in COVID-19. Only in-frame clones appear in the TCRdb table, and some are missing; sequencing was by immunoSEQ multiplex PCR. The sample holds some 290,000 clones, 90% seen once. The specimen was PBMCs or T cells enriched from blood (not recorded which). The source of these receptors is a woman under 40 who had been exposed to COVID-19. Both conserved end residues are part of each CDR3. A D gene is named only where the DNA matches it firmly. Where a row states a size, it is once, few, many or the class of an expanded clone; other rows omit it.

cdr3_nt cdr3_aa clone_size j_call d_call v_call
TGTGCCAGCAGCTTTCAGGACTATGGCTACACCTTC CASSFQDYGYTF NA TRBJ1-2 NA TRBV13
TGTGCCAGCAGTGAGGGACTAGGAAACTACAATGAGCAGTTCTTC CASSEGLGNYNEQFF NA TRBJ2-1 TRBD2 TRBV2
TGCAGCGGTAGGGGGTTGGACACTGAAGCTTTCTTT CSGRGLDTEAFF NA TRBJ1-1 NA TRBV29-1
TGTGCCAGCAGCGCCGAGCGGGGTTACCGAGAAGATACGCAGTATTTT CASSAERGYREDTQYF NA TRBJ2-3 TRBD2 TRBV9
TGTGCCAGCAGTTCTACTAGCGGGGTCACAGATACGCAGTATTTT CASSSTSGVTDTQYF NA TRBJ2-3 TRBD2 TRBV6-2/TRBV6-3
TGTGCCAGCAGCTTAGCGACAGGGGTGAAGACTGAAGCTTTCTTT CASSLATGVKTEAFF NA TRBJ1-1 TRBD1 TRBV7-9
TGTGCCAGCAGCTTATTCCCGACTAGCGGCTCCTACAATGAGCAGTTCTTC CASSLFPTSGSYNEQFF NA TRBJ2-1 TRBD2 TRBV7-6
TGTGCCAGCAGCTTACCTACCTTCTACAATGAGCAGTTCTTC CASSLPTFYNEQFF NA TRBJ2-1 NA TRBV7-2
TGTGCCAGCAGCTTTGGCGGGGGAGCACACCAAGAGACCCAGTACTTC CASSFGGGAHQETQYF NA TRBJ2-5 TRBD2 TRBV7-9
TGTGCCATCAGCACGGACAGGGGGCGAACCGGGGAGCTGTTTTTT CAISTDRGRTGELFF NA TRBJ2-2 TRBD1 TRBV10-3
TGTGCCAGCAGAAACAAGCCAGGGAGGCGAGCCACTGAAGCTTTCTTT CASRNKPGRRATEAFF NA TRBJ1-1 NA TRBV6-6
TGTGCCAGCAGTTACTCGGCCCGTTTAGCCAGCACAGATACGCAGTATTTT CASSYSARLASTDTQYF NA TRBJ2-3 NA TRBV6-2/TRBV6-3
TGTGCTAGTGGTCTGGGGGCCTTTAACGAGCAGTACTTC CASGLGAFNEQYF NA TRBJ2-7 NA TRBV12-5
TGCGCCAGCAGCTTTGGGCAGCTCTCTGGAAACACCATATATTTT CASSFGQLSGNTIYF NA TRBJ1-3 NA TRBV5-1
TGTGCCAGCAGTGAAGGACAGGGACTCGGGAACACTGAAGCTTTCTTT CASSEGQGLGNTEAFF NA TRBJ1-1 TRBD1 TRBV6-1
TGTGCCAGCAGCCGACTAGCGGGGGGTTTAACAATGGAGACCCAGTACTTC CASSRLAGGLTMETQYF NA TRBJ2-5 TRBD2 TRBV3-1/TRBV3-2
TGTGCCAGCAGCTTAGCCTCTACAGGCTACGAGCAGTACTTC CASSLASTGYEQYF NA TRBJ2-7 NA TRBV7-6
TGTGCTAGTGGCCGAACTAATGAAAAACTGTTTTTT CASGRTNEKLFF NA TRBJ1-4 NA TRBV12-5
TGTGCCAGTAGTATAGGAGAACTGGCAGGGGGCGTCTATGGCTACACCTTC CASSIGELAGGVYGYTF NA TRBJ1-2 TRBD1 TRBV19
TGTGCCAGCAGCTTCGAGTCCGGAGCTAATGAAAAACTGTTTTTT CASSFESGANEKLFF NA TRBJ1-4 NA TRBV5-5
TGTGCTAGTGGTTTGGTACCAGGGAACCAAGAGACCCAGTACTTC CASGLVPGNQETQYF NA TRBJ2-5 NA TRBV12-5
TGTGCCAGCAGTTTCGGTTATGGCTACACCTTC CASSFGYGYTF NA TRBJ1-2 NA TRBV12-3/TRBV12-4
TGTGCCAGCAGCTTAGGACAGTCAACTAATGAAAAACTGTTTTTT CASSLGQSTNEKLFF NA TRBJ1-4 NA TRBV11-3
TGTGCCAGCAGCGCCGACAGGGGGCTCGGGCAGTACTTC CASSADRGLGQYF NA TRBJ2-7 TRBD1 TRBV5-4
TGTGCCAGCTCAGCCGACAGGAACACTGAAGCTTTCTTT CASSADRNTEAFF NA TRBJ1-1 NA TRBV5-6
TGTGCCAGCAGTTACCGGGCAGGGGGCGGTTATAATTCACCCCTCCACTTT CASSYRAGGGYNSPLHF NA TRBJ1-6 TRBD1 TRBV6-2/TRBV6-3
TGTGCCAGCAGTGAACGTGACAGGGGGCCTTGGCCCGGGGAGCTGTTTTTT CASSERDRGPWPGELFF NA TRBJ2-2 TRBD1 TRBV6-1
TGCGCCAGCAGCTCCGGACAGGGGGCGGGCTACGAGCAGTACTTC CASSSGQGAGYEQYF NA TRBJ2-7 TRBD1 TRBV4-1
TGTGCCAGCAGCTTCAGTATATCGGAGACCCAGTACTTC CASSFSISETQYF NA TRBJ2-5 NA TRBV7-3
TGTGCCAGCAGCCGAGATATCGGGCAGTTCTTC CASSRDIGQFF NA TRBJ2-1 NA TRBV11-1
TGTGCCAGCAGCGTAGGGCTAGCGGGGGCCTATTTTGGCACCGGGGAGCTGTTTTTT CASSVGLAGAYFGTGELFF NA TRBJ2-2 TRBD2 TRBV9
TGTGCCAGCAGAAGCGGGGGGGCATCAAACAATGAGCAGTTCTTC CASRSGGASNNEQFF NA TRBJ2-1 TRBD2 TRBV6-5
TGTGCTAGTGGTTTACCAGGGAACTACAATGAGCAGTTCTTC CASGLPGNYNEQFF NA TRBJ2-1 NA TRBV12-5
TGTGCCAGCAGCTTGGCCGGGACAGGGCAAGAGACCCAGTACTTC CASSLAGTGQETQYF NA TRBJ2-5 TRBD1 TRBV5-6
TGTGCCAGCAGTTTAGCGGCAACAAACTCCAATCAGCCCCAGCATTTT CASSLAATNSNQPQHF NA TRBJ1-5 NA TRBV27
TGTGCCACCAGACTTGGGACTAGCGGTAGCACAGATACGCAGTATTTT CATRLGTSGSTDTQYF NA TRBJ2-3 TRBD2 TRBV10-3
TGTGCCAGCAGCTACGGGGTTGACACTGAAGCTTTCTTT CASSYGVDTEAFF NA TRBJ1-1 NA TRBV11-3
TGCGCCAGCAGCCGACTAGCGGGGGGCCCTTACAATGAGCAGTTCTTC CASSRLAGGPYNEQFF NA TRBJ2-1 TRBD2 TRBV5-1
TGTGCCAGCAGTCTGATTCGGGGTTCTTACGAGCAGTACTTC CASSLIRGSYEQYF NA TRBJ2-7 NA TRBV6-5
TGTGCCAGCTCACTATCCCGGGACAGAAGTTATGGCTACACCTTC CASSLSRDRSYGYTF NA TRBJ1-2 TRBD1 TRBV18
TGCGCCAGCAGCCTGGAGGGACACTACACTGAAGCTTTCTTT CASSLEGHYTEAFF NA TRBJ1-1 NA TRBV5-1
TGTGCCAGCAGTATGGACAGGGTGGATCAGCCCCAGCATTTT CASSMDRVDQPQHF once TRBJ1-5 TRBD1 TRBV6-5
TGTGCCAGCACCGCGGGGCCGCGACGTGGCTACACCTTC CASTAGPRRGYTF NA TRBJ1-2 NA TRBV12-3/TRBV12-4
TGTGCCAGTAGTATTGGGTCAGGGAACGAGCAGTACTTC CASSIGSGNEQYF NA TRBJ2-7 NA TRBV19
TGTGCCAGCAGCCCATCGGGACACCTGAACACTGAAGCTTTCTTT CASSPSGHLNTEAFF NA TRBJ1-1 NA TRBV3-1/TRBV3-2
TGCGCCAGCACGGGACAGCATATCACAGATACGCAGTATTTT CASTGQHITDTQYF NA TRBJ2-3 TRBD1 TRBV5-1
TGTGCCAGCAGTTACGATCGCGGTAACTATGGCTACACCTTC CASSYDRGNYGYTF NA TRBJ1-2 NA TRBV6-5